The 11 T cell receptor beta chains listed next were all sequenced from one sample in a study of neoadjuvant anti-PD-1 for oral cavity cancer. Clones were read by immunoSEQ multiplex PCR, and TCRdb kept only the in-frame ones, dropping some. The table includes tens of thousands of clones, more than 60% detected once. The sequenced sample was PBMCs, obtained before nivolumab (anti-PD-1) treatment. These receptors originate from a person aged 35-79 years with oral cavity squamous cell carcinoma.

The chain joins TRBV5-6 to TRBJ2-5, with 7 nucleotides matching TRBD1. Germline V gene lookup returns CDR1 SGHDT and CDR2 YYEEEE. Germline trimming cut 2 bases from V and 3 bases from J; bases unmatched to any gene: 1. The CDR3 consists of 13 residues. The CDR3: CASSFGTEETQYF. In nucleotides, the CDR3 is TGTGCCAGCAGCTTCGGGACAGAAGAGACCCAGTACTTC.

This clone was picked up a small number of times. The chain uses TRBV6-5 and TRBJ1-3, with D uncertain. The germline V and J ends were trimmed by 7 bases and 4 bases, with 11 bases remaining between them. CDR1 and CDR2 from the germline V gene are MNHEY and SVGAGI. The CDR3 runs 13 residues. CDR3 amino acids: CASTGRRGNTIYF. CDR3 nucleotides: TGTGCCAGCACCGGACGCCGAGGAAACACCATATATTTT.

The chain links TRBV27 to TRBJ2-7, with a weak D call TRBD2 (6 bases). The CDR3 length is 16 residues. CDR1 and CDR2 from the germline V gene are MNHEY and SMNVEV (reference sequence). V lost 3 bases, J lost 4 bases, and 19 bases lay in between. The CDR3 protein is CASSFRLGGVSYEQYF. The CDR3 nucleotides are TGTGCCAGCAGTTTTCGACTGGGGGGTGTTTCTTACGAGCAGTACTTC.

This chain links TRBV6-5 with TRBJ1-2; 8 nucleotides align to TRBD1. This CDR3 is built from 15 residues. Germline CDR1 and CDR2: MNHEY and SVGAGI. V lost 2 bases, J lost 7 bases, and 9 bases stayed unmatched. CDR3 region: CASSYRKDRATGYTF. In nucleotides, the CDR3 is TGTGCCAGCAGTTACCGAAAGGACAGGGCGACTGGCTACACCTTC.

The chain joins TRBV13 to TRBJ2-5; 7 bases agree with TRBD2. This CDR3 region has 15 residues. J was trimmed by 2 bases and V by 1 base; bases with no gene match: 4. The germline V gene has CDR1 PRHDT and CDR2 FYEKMQ (reference sequence). The CDR3, as DNA: TGTGCCAGCAGCTTAGACGGGGGGTTTCAAGAGACCCAGTACTTC. Its translation: CASSLDGGFQETQYF.

This sequence joins TRBV21-1 and TRBJ1-1; the listed D gene, TRBD1, was not tested against the DNA. TRBV21-1 is designated a pseudogene. This CDR3 comprises 17 residues. This CDR3 is CASSSWDRDPKNTEAFF. DNA of the CDR3: TGTGCCAGCAGTTCTTGGGACAGGGATCCGAAAAACACTGAAGCTTTCTTT.

Only a few counts were recorded for this clone. The chain has TRBV6-5 and TRBJ1-1; possibly TRBD1 for D (6 bases). The CDR3 is 11 amino acids. Germline-derived CDR1 and CDR2 are MNHEY and SVGAGI. Trimming left V 7 bases short and J 8 bases short, with 11 bases between. CDR3 amino acids: CASKGHLEAFF. As DNA, the CDR3 is TGTGCCAGCAAGGGACACCTCGAAGCTTTCTTT.

This clone was detected a few times. The rearrangement joins TRBV7-9 to TRBJ1-2; D is unresolved. The CDR3 loop spans 12 amino acids. Germline CDR1 and CDR2: SEHNR and FQNEAQ (reference sequence). Trimming shortened V by 4 bases and J by 7 bases, and 10 bases separated the two germline ends. CDR3 in amino acids: CASSYLTFGYTF. DNA of the CDR3: TGTGCCAGCAGCTATCTAACCTTTGGCTACACCTTC.

The chain uses TRBV6-1 and TRBJ1-2; D gene ambiguous. Germline V gene data show CDR1 as MNHNS and CDR2 as SASEGT. The CDR3 is 14 amino acids. V lost 7 bases and J 7 bases, leaving 19 bases between the germline ends. The CDR3 is CASTSRSAAGGYTF. DNA for the CDR3: TGTGCCAGCACTTCTAGGAGCGCGGCGGGTGGCTACACCTTC.

This chain links TRBV5-1 with TRBJ1-4; 7 bases line up with TRBD1. Germline V gene lookup returns CDR1 SGHRS and CDR2 YFSETQ. J gave up 5 bases and V 4 bases, and 5 bases lay outside the gene matches. The CDR3 is made up of 14 amino acids. DNA of the CDR3: TGCGCCAGCAGCCCGACAGGGAGGAATGAAAAACTGTTTTTT. It specifies CASSPTGRNEKLFF.

This rearrangement joins TRBV6-1 to TRBJ1-5, with D perhaps matching TRBD1 (5 bases). V was clipped by 4 bases and J by 0 bases, with 19 bases between them. The germline V gene encodes CDR1 MNHNS and CDR2 SASEGT. This CDR3 region has 18 residues. Here the CDR3 DNA reads TGTGCCAGCAGTGGAATGGGAAAGGGGATTTATAGCAATCAGCCCCAGCATTTT. This gives the protein CASSGMGKGIYSNQPQHF.